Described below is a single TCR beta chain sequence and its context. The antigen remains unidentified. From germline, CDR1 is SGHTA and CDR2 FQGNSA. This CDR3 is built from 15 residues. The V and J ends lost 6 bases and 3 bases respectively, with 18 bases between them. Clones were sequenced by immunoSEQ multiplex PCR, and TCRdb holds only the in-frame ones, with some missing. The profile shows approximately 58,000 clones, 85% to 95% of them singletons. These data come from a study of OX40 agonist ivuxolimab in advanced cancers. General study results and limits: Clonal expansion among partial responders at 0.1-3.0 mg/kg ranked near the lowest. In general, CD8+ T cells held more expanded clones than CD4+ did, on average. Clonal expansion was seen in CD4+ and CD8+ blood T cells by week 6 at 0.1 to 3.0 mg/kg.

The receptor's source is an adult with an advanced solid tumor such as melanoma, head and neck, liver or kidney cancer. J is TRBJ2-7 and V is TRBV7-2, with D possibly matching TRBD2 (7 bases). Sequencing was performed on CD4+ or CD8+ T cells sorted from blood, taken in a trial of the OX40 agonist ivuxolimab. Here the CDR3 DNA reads TGTGCCAGCAGTCCCGCGTCTAGGGGGGGCTACGAGCAGTACTTC. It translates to CASSPASRGGYEQYF.